The 5 T cell receptor beta chains listed next were all sequenced from one sample in a study of T-cell reconstitution after alpha-beta-depleted transplantation in children. Unique molecular identifiers were incorporated into the prepared TCRbeta library. TCRdb re-derived calls from the PCR reads in MiXCR, one entry per CDR3 protein. The sample records 490,000 or so distinct CDR3 sequences, roughly a tenth being singletons. The sequenced sample was PBMCs, obtained before TCRalphabeta/CD19-depleted stem cell transplant. The source of these receptors is a child aged 2 to 10 with inherited bone marrow failure, due to receive a stem cell transplant.

This clonotype was seen at least ten times. The rearrangement uses TRBV4-1 and TRBJ2-5; D is possibly TRBD1 (5 bases). V was cut by 0 bases and J by 2 bases, with 10 bases left in between. CDR3 length: 15 residues. In germline, CDR1 is MGHRA, CDR2 YSYEKL. CDR3 nucleotide sequence: TGCGCCAGCAGCCAAGAAGGCAGGGTACAAGAGACCCAGTACTTC. The encoded protein is CASSQEGRVQETQYF.

The genes are TRBV27 and TRBJ2-7, with 16 bases that match TRBD2. Trimming took 2 bases from V and 0 from J; bases not matched to a gene: 7. The CDR3 has 19 residues. Germline CDR1 reads MNHEY; CDR2 reads SMNVEV (reference sequence). This CDR3 reads CASSLRGTSGRVGSYEQYF. DNA of the CDR3: TGTGCCAGCAGTTTAAGAGGGACTAGCGGGAGGGTCGGCTCCTACGAGCAGTACTTC.

This clonotype was counted many times. The J gene is TRBJ2-1, the V gene TRBV10-3, with 9 bases matching TRBD2. Unmatched junction bases numbered 6, after V lost 2 bases and J lost 1 base. The germline V gene has CDR1 ENHRY and CDR2 SYGVKD. The CDR3 runs 17 residues. For the CDR3, the DNA is TGTGCCATCAGTGAGGGGGCTAGCGGGAAATCCTACAATGAGCAGTTCTTC. This codes for CAISEGASGKSYNEQFF.

Ten or more counts support this clonotype. The genes are TRBV4-3 and TRBJ2-7; D ambiguous. The CDR3 has 15 residues. With 0 bases removed from V and 7 bases from J, the gap between germline ends came to 16 bases. Per germline, CDR1 LGHNA and CDR2 YSLEER. The CDR3 sequence: CASSQDWFGQVEQYF. The DNA for the CDR3 is TGCGCCAGCAGCCAAGATTGGTTTGGGCAAGTGGAGCAGTACTTC.

In this sample, this clonotype turned up many times. The chain has TRBV5-1 and TRBJ2-3; D is unclear. The V gene's germline CDR1 is SGHRS and CDR2 YFSETQ. CDR3 length: 14 amino acids. The V gene lost 2 bases and the J gene lost 6 bases, with 13 bases spanning the gap. CDR3 in DNA: TGCGCCAGCAGCTTCGGGCGGATGGAGGATACGCAGTATTTT. Translation gives CASSFGRMEDTQYF.